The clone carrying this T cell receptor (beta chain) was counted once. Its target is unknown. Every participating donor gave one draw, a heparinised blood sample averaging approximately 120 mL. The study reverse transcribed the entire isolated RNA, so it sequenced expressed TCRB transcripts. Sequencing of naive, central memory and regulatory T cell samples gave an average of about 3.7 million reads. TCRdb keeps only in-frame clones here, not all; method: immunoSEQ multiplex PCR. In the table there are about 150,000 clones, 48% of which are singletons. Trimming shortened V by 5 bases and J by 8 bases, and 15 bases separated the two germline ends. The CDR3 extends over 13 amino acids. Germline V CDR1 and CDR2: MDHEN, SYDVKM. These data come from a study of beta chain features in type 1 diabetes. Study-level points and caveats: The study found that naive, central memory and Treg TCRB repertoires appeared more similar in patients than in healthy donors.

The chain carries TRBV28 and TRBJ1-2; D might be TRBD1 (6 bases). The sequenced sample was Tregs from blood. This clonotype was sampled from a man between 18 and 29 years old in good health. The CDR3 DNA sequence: TGTGCCAGCAGTCTCACAGGGCTGTGGGGCTACACCTTC. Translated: CASSLTGLWGYTF.